These 26 T cell receptor beta chains share one sample of origin, sequenced in a study of blood T cell repertoires in COVID-19. Assay used: immunoSEQ multiplex PCR; TCRdb lists only in-frame clones, some missing. This table has about 220,000 clones, roughly 85% appearing once. The material sequenced was PBMCs or T cells enriched from blood (not recorded which). The receptors stem from a woman between 40 and 50 years old with acute COVID-19.

The chain is built from TRBV9 and TRBJ2-5; 9 bases map to TRBD1. This CDR3 region has 16 residues. V shed 4 bases and J 7 bases; nucleotides not matched to a gene: 14. Germline loops: CDR1 SGDLS, CDR2 YYNGEE. The CDR3 protein is CASSSDRDRVSGTQYF. The DNA for the CDR3 is TGTGCCAGCAGCTCCGACCGGGACAGGGTCTCGGGGACCCAGTACTTC.

V is TRBV18 and J is TRBJ1-2; D is unclear. The V end was cut by 0 bases, the J end by 0 bases, with 5 bases between. The germline V gene encodes CDR1 KGHSH and CDR2 LQKENI. The CDR3 length is 14 residues. CDR3 nucleotide sequence: TGTGCCAGCTCACCACCTACATCTAACTATGGCTACACCTTC. Translated: CASSPPTSNYGYTF.

The chain carries TRBV7-8 and TRBJ2-2; tentatively, D is TRBD2 (5 bases). Germline-derived CDR1 and CDR2 are SGHVS and FQNEAQ. The length of the CDR3 is 15 residues. V lost 10 bases and J 1 base, leaving 16 bases between the germline ends. CDR3 nucleotide sequence: TGTGCCACCTCGAGACAAGGAGGGAACACCGGGGAGCTGTTTTTT. Translated: CATSRQGGNTGELFF.

Worth noting for this clone: Other nucleotide sequences in the sample specify the same CDR3. The chain uses TRBV9 and TRBJ1-6; no reliable D call. V lost 0 bases, J lost 7 bases, and 5 bases lay in between. Germline V CDR1 and CDR2: SGDLS, YYNGEE. The CDR3 contains 13 residues. The CDR3 here is CASSVASNSPLHF. In DNA form, the CDR3 reads TGTGCCAGCAGCGTAGCGTCCAATTCACCCCTCCACTTT.

Here the CDR3 DNA reads TGTGCCAGCAGCGCACCAACCGGGACAGGGCAACATGGCTACACCTTC. Its protein is CASSAPTGTGQHGYTF. This chain joins TRBV21-1 and TRBJ1-2; TRBD1, the table's D call, was not compared with the DNA. TRBV21-1 counts as a pseudogene. The CDR3 is 16 amino acids.

This chain connects TRBV7-2 to TRBJ2-2, with 7 bases lining up with TRBD1. This CDR3 spans 14 amino acids. The J segment lost 7 bases and the V segment lost 3 bases, leaving 5 bases of the junction unmatched. CDR1 and CDR2 from the germline V gene are SGHTA and FQGNSA. CDR3 nucleotides: TGTGCCAGCAGCTTCGACAGGGCGGTCGGGGAGCTGTTTTTT. It encodes CASSFDRAVGELFF.

V and J are TRBV10-1 and TRBJ1-3; D is uncertain. Per the germline V gene, CDR1 is WNHNN and CDR2 is SYGVQD (reference sequence). The CDR3 runs to 15 residues. The V gene lost 2 bases and the J gene lost 6 bases, with 14 bases spanning the gap. The CDR3 sequence: CASSERRVRENTIYF. In DNA, the CDR3 is TGCGCCAGCAGTGAGCGGAGGGTTAGGGAAAACACCATATATTTT.

This chain's CDR3 is CASSPGVSLREKLFF. CDR3 bases: TGTGCCAGTAGTCCCGGAGTTTCTCTGCGGGAAAAACTGTTTTTT. This chain connects TRBV19 to TRBJ1-4; D remains ambiguous. CDR3 length equals 15 residues. Trimming left V 5 bases short and J 8 bases short, with 18 bases between. Germline V lookup: CDR1 LNHDA, CDR2 SQIVND (reference sequence).

The chain joins TRBV11-2 to TRBJ1-2; D not certain. CDR1 is SGHAT, CDR2 FQNNGV, per germline. The CDR3 spans 15 residues. V was trimmed by 2 bases and J by 0 bases, leaving 10 bases between them. The CDR3: CASSLYGSSNYGYTF. In DNA form, the CDR3 reads TGTGCCAGCAGCTTATATGGCAGTTCTAACTATGGCTACACCTTC.

The chain links TRBV7-8 to TRBJ1-3; D remains ambiguous. Deletions cut 0 bases from V and 4 bases from J, with 16 bases between. CDR1 is SGHVS and CDR2 is FQNEAQ in the germline V gene. This CDR3 has 17 amino acids. Written as DNA, the CDR3 is TGTGCCAGCAGCTTAGCTTCATCGGGTATTAAAGGAAACACCATATATTTT. Its protein is CASSLASSGIKGNTIYF.

The J gene is TRBJ1-6, the V gene TRBV6-6; TRBD1 matches 8 bases. With V trimmed by 2 bases and J by 10 bases, 7 bases remained unmatched. Looked up from germline, CDR1 is MNHNY and CDR2 is SVGAGI (reference sequence). This CDR3 region has 15 residues. The chain's CDR3 is CASSYKTGVESPLHF. The CDR3 DNA reads TGTGCCAGCAGTTACAAGACAGGGGTTGAGTCACCCCTCCACTTT.

This clone showed up just a few times. The identical CDR3 is also encoded by other nucleotide sequences in the sample. The V call is TRBV18, the J call TRBJ1-6; unclear D gene. This CDR3 spans 15 amino acids. Germline lookup yields CDR1 KGHSH and CDR2 LQKENI. Trimming cost V 3 bases and J 1 base, with 7 bases left between them. The CDR3 DNA is TGTGCCAGCTCACCGGCAGGATCCTATAATTCACCCCTCCACTTT. This encodes CASSPAGSYNSPLHF.

The gene calls are TRBV19 and TRBJ1-3, with TRBD1 matching over 9 bases. This CDR3 contains 13 residues. With V trimmed by 8 bases and J by 6 bases, 5 bases remained unmatched. The germline CDR1 and CDR2 sequences are LNHDA and SQIVND (reference sequence). CDR3 DNA: TGTGCCAGTGGGACAGGGCTGCAAAACACCATATATTTT. Protein sequence: CASGTGLQNTIYF.

This rearrangement joins TRBV6-5 to TRBJ2-3; 9 bases fit TRBD1. There are 15 residues in the CDR3. Germline lookup yields CDR1 MNHEY and CDR2 SVGAGI. The V gene end was trimmed by 5 bases and the J gene end by 3 bases; junction bases not matched to a gene: 6. As DNA, the CDR3 is TGTGCCAGCAGTCGCGGACAGGGGATTACAGATACGCAGTATTTT. It translates to CASSRGQGITDTQYF.

This clone has a single count. This chain links TRBV15 with TRBJ1-2, with 10 bases aligning to TRBD1. The CDR3 is made up of 14 amino acids. Germline CDR1 and CDR2: LNHNV and YYDKDF (reference sequence). Unmatched junction bases numbered 8, after V lost 5 bases and J lost 8 bases. CDR3 coding DNA: TGTGCCACCAGCGAGGACAGGGGGGGTGAAGGCTACACCTTC. Residues: CATSEDRGGEGYTF.

This clone showed up just once. The V call is TRBV2, the J call TRBJ1-2, with TRBD1 matching 7 bases. V gave up 6 bases and J gave up 5 bases; unmatched junction bases: 6. This CDR3 is built from 13 residues. Germline loops: CDR1 SNHLY, CDR2 FYNNEI. Written as DNA, the CDR3 is TGTGCCAGCAGAGGGGACAGTACTTATGGCTACACCTTC. Protein sequence: CASRGDSTYGYTF.

This clone was seen only a few times. The DNA of the CDR3 is TGTGCCAGCAGCCTCCGGGACAGGGGATACGAGCAGTACGTC. Its translation: CASSLRDRGYEQYV. This chain links TRBV7-2 with TRBJ2-7; TRBD1 matches at 10 bases. In germline, CDR1 is SGHTA, CDR2 FQGNSA. The V and J ends lost 5 bases and 4 bases, in that order; junction bases with no gene match: 5. The CDR3 runs to 14 residues.

The chain employs TRBV12-3 or TRBV12-4 and TRBJ1-1; D is uncertain. This CDR3 comprises 12 residues. V was clipped by 10 bases and J by 0 bases, with 9 bases between them. The CDR3 loop reads CATREMNTEAFF. CDR3 in DNA: TGTGCCACCAGAGAGATGAACACTGAAGCTTTCTTT.

This clone was seen ten or more times. V is TRBV28 and J is TRBJ1-1; 7 nucleotides align to TRBD1. The CDR3 is 14 amino acids. Germline CDR1 MDHEN, CDR2 SYDVKM. J lost 4 bases, V lost 6 bases, and 8 bases had no gene match. This CDR3 is CASRVITGATEAFF. Here the CDR3 DNA reads TGTGCCAGCAGGGTTATAACAGGGGCCACTGAAGCTTTCTTT. Combining the CDR3 with reference TRBV28 and TRBJ1-1 gives the whole variable domain DVKVTQSSRYLVKRTGEKVFLECVQDMDHENMFWYRQDPGLGLRLIYFSYDVKMKEKGDIPEGYSVSREKKERFSLILESASTNQTSMYLCASRVITGATEAFFGQGTRLTVV.

The rearrangement joins TRBV28 to TRBJ1-2; D is perhaps TRBD1 (5 bases). The V gene lost 5 bases and the J gene lost 6 bases, with 10 bases spanning the gap. This CDR3 spans 12 amino acids. From germline, CDR1 is MDHEN and CDR2 SYDVKM. CDR3 loop: CASSTGGDGYTF. CDR3 sequence (DNA): TGTGCCAGCAGTACCGGGGGAGATGGCTACACCTTC.

This clone appeared once. This chain joins TRBV11-2 and TRBJ1-1; 7 nucleotides align to TRBD1. The CDR3 consists of 14 residues. V lost 5 bases to trimming and J lost 0 bases; unmatched junction nucleotides: 3. Germline V gene data show CDR1 as SGHAT and CDR2 as FQNNGV. The CDR3 protein is CASSRGQVNTEAFF. CDR3 bases: TGTGCCAGCAGCCGAGGACAGGTGAACACTGAAGCTTTCTTT.

The chain couples TRBV4-1 to TRBJ1-1; D is uncertain. From germline, CDR1 is MGHRA and CDR2 YSYEKL. Between the trimmed V and J ends, which lost 5 bases and 5 bases, there was a span of 12 bases. This CDR3 has 13 amino acids. The CDR3 nucleotides are TGCGCCAGCAGCTCTCTCCTTCGGACTGAAGCTTTCTTT. Its translation: CASSSLLRTEAFF.

The rearrangement links TRBV7-8 to TRBJ2-7; D is possibly TRBD1 (5 bases). The germline V gene encodes CDR1 SGHVS and CDR2 FQNEAQ. V was trimmed by 2 bases and J by 2 bases, leaving 10 bases between them. This CDR3 has 14 amino acids. Here the CDR3 reads CASSLLSGPYEQYF. As DNA, the CDR3 is TGTGCCAGCAGCTTATTATCAGGGCCCTACGAGCAGTACTTC.

This chain links TRBV5-1 with TRBJ1-2; 12 bases agree with TRBD1. This CDR3 spans 15 amino acids. CDR1 is SGHRS and CDR2 is YFSETQ in the germline V gene. V trimming: 6 bases; J trimming: 6 bases; junction bases outside the gene matches: 9. The CDR3 sequence: CASKTGTGGPDGYTF. The DNA of the CDR3 is TGCGCCAGCAAAACCGGGACAGGGGGCCCGGATGGCTACACCTTC.

The chain's CDR3 is CASSSRDRGRGTEAFF. DNA of the CDR3: TGTGCCAGTAGTAGCCGGGACAGGGGACGGGGCACTGAAGCTTTCTTT. This chain links TRBV19 with TRBJ1-1; 10 positions match TRBD1. CDR1 LNHDA and CDR2 SQIVND come from the germline V gene (reference sequence). V lost 4 bases and J lost 4; bases outside the gene matches: 9. There are 16 residues in the CDR3.

This chain connects TRBV9 to TRBJ2-7; 10 nucleotides line up with TRBD2. V lost 3 bases to trimming and J lost 5 bases; unmatched junction nucleotides: 8. CDR3 size: 15 residues. Germline V lookup: CDR1 SGDLS, CDR2 YYNGEE. CDR3 protein: CASSDGPLAGDEQYF. The CDR3 coding sequence is TGTGCCAGCAGCGACGGACCCCTAGCGGGGGACGAGCAGTACTTC.